The present TCR beta chain was sequenced within a study of blood T cell repertoires in COVID-19 (TCRdb year 2020). Looking at the study overall: The collaborator samples originated in the United States, Italy and Spain and spanned the acute and convalescent phases of COVID-19. The prospective study material was composed of cDNA or gDNA derived from T cells, B-cell-depleted T cells, or PBMCs. Deeply sampled blood TCRbeta repertoires from subjects exposed to, actively infected with, or recovered from COVID-19 were included in the dataset. The repertoires were released in a freely available public database meant as a resource for research on the immune response to SARS-CoV-2. The samples were drawn from two sources: the first 160 participants of the ongoing ImmuneRACE study, and 950 to 1,500 subjects contributed by 6 global collaborators. A de-identified subject ID, COVID-19 status, age in years and sex were almost always included in the sample metadata. Where available, HLA class I and class II types were obtained from metadata supplied by the sample provider rather than from assay-based typing.

Cut back by 6 bases and 4 bases, the V and J ends lie 15 bases apart. For CDR1 and CDR2, the germline V gene lists MNHEY and SVGAGI. The CDR3 contains 14 residues, cysteine and phenylalanine counted. The entry retains the CDR3 DNA only, 42 bases that are in frame from base 1. The collaborating institutions used their own protocols to collect whole blood in K2EDTA tubes. Collaborator samples were shipped for TCRbeta analysis as frozen whole blood, isolated PBMCs, or DNA extracted from either sample type. TCRbeta CDR3 regions were amplified from genomic DNA by means of the immunoSEQ Assay, a bias-controlled multiplex PCR. The authors processed their data as follows. The number of nucleated cells in each sample was estimated by amplification of reference gene primers within the assay. To quantify the absolute abundance of each unique TCRbeta CDR3 rearrangement, sequence reads were collapsed and filtered. Productive Simpson clonality was computed per sample as the square root of Simpson's diversity index over productive rearrangements. As stored in TCRdb, this immuneACCESS dataset retains in-frame rearrangements with V and J assigned. A fraction of the clones does not appear; measured against another copy, unresolved V genes explain less than half of the discrepancy, and the remainder lacks a known reason. V, J and clone size reflect that table, while D and trimming were determined from the DNA. This sample holds more than 200,000 clones; roughly 80% were observed only once. About 4% of the sample belongs to the ten largest clones.

This clone was seen only a few times. No cognate antigen has been identified for it. No much larger clonotype is one base removed from it; base qualities were not supplied. What the research found in general, with its limitations: How much clinical and demographic metadata was included differed by source and by participant, and the metadata was provided uncurated.

The V gene is TRBV6-5 and the J gene is TRBJ1-1; the D gene remains uncertain. Sequenced sample: peripheral blood. This clonotype was sampled from a woman between 40 and 55 years old with active or convalescent COVID-19. The nucleotides read TGTGCCAGCAGCCGAAGCGACGGGTTCACTGAAGCTTTCTTT. It encodes CASSRSDGFTEAFF.